The clone carrying this T cell receptor (beta chain) occurred once. Its antigen is as yet unknown. The sample comes from a study of T cell responses to AZD1222 COVID-19 vaccine. Findings of the study overall: It was only after the peak T cell response that any repertoires were sampled. Seropositive at baseline were only five or six AZD1222 recipients.

The repertoire was sequenced with immunoSEQ multiplex PCR; TCRdb's copy has only in-frame clones and lacks some. In the table there are around 150,000 clones, 80% to 90% of which are singletons. V gave up 5 bases and J gave up 4 bases, with 11 bases separating them. Per germline, CDR1 SGHTA and CDR2 FQGNSA. The CDR3 runs 13 residues. This TCR was recovered from an adult in good health. Sequences were derived from peripheral blood, sampled on day 0 of AZD1222 vaccination. The chain carries TRBV7-2 and TRBJ2-5; possibly TRBD2 for D (7 bases). The CDR3 protein is CASSRGAGETQYF. CDR3 in DNA: TGTGCCAGCAGCCGGGGGGCCGGAGAGACCCAGTACTTC.